These 2 T cell receptor beta chains were all obtained from the same sample, sequenced in a study of monozygotic twins with inflammatory bowel disease. TCRdb reprocessed the 5' RACE reads and stores each CDR3 protein as one record, lacking DNA. Here the sample table reports around 190,000 distinct CDR3 sequences. Sequencing was performed on blood. Receptors were obtained from a human donor with ulcerative colitis or Crohn's disease, or a healthy co-twin of an affected twin (not recorded which).

This chain connects TRBV10-3 to TRBJ2-5; TCRdb's D call of TRBD1 is untestable without DNA. The CDR3 sequence is 15 residues long. CDR1 is ENHRY and CDR2 is SYGVKD in the germline V gene. The CDR3 is CAIRAPGQGGETQYF.

This chain joins TRBV27 and TRBJ1-2; there is no DNA to check the TCRdb D call of TRBD1. The germline V gene has CDR1 MNHEY and CDR2 SMNVEV (reference sequence). This CDR3 has 15 amino acids. CDR3: CASSLGGLRNYGYTF.